Here is one T cell receptor (beta chain) with its context. Its specificity is unknown. This entry belongs to a study of tumor and adjacent non-tumor tissue in lung cancer. Study conclusions and caveats: In normal lung, the top 100 clones were significantly more dominant than in tumor.

No cell sorting was done before RNA was extracted from the tissue. The normal lung tissue was taken more than 3 cm from the tumor edge. CDR1 SGHAT and CDR2 FQNNGV come from the germline V gene. The length of the CDR3 is 15 residues. V lost 5 bases, J lost 6 bases, and 20 bases lay in between. A modified ARM-PCR protocol with three rounds of nested PCR amplified TCRbeta. TCRdb recomputed calls from the multiplex PCR reads with MiXCR, one row per CDR3 protein. The sample shows around 40,000 distinct CDR3 sequences, roughly 60% of them seen only once. This TCR was recovered from a man in his fifties or sixties with non-small cell lung cancer. V usage is TRBV11-2 and J usage is TRBJ2-7; a weak D match, TRBD1 (6 bases). The sequencing input was distant non-tumor lung tissue. In DNA form, the CDR3 reads TGTGCCAGCAGCCGATGCAAGGGGGAAGTCGGCGAGCAGTACTTC. It is translated as CASSRCKGEVGEQYF.